Below, 9 T cell receptor beta chains from the same sample are listed, as sequenced in a study of T cells in Graves' hyperthyroidism and ophthalmopathy (dated by TCRdb to the late 2010s). Library construction relied on multiplex PCR. Sequencing took place on an Illumina HiSeq 2000. Amplification of TCR beta CDR3 regions was carried out from RNA transcripts. A first-round RT-PCR of the TCR CDR3 used the HTBI primer set with the Qiagen OneStep RT-PCR kit. TCRdb's own reprocessing of the public reads used fastp at Q25 and MiXCR and kept productive beta chains. Entries that share a CDR3 protein sequence are merged under the most common genes and DNA. A total of some 350,000 distinct CDR3 sequences appear in this sample, approximately 19% of them only once. The top ten hold 3% to 4% of the sample. Material for sequencing was blood. The receptors were sampled from a young woman with Graves' hyperthyroidism.

This clonotype was detected ten times or more. This chain uses TRBV28 with TRBJ1-5; D possibly corresponds to TRBD1 (5 bases). This CDR3 contains 13 residues. Trimming cost V 5 bases and J 6 bases, with 11 bases left between them. Per the germline V gene, CDR1 is MDHEN and CDR2 is SYDVKM. The CDR3 sequence is CASSQNGAQPQHF. DNA of the CDR3: TGTGCCAGCAGTCAAAATGGGGCTCAGCCCCAGCATTTT.

Ten or more counts support this clonotype. J is TRBJ2-5 and V is TRBV6-1, with D unresolved. The germline V gene has CDR1 MNHNS and CDR2 SASEGT. V shed 3 bases and J shed 5 bases, with 7 bases lying between them. CDR3 length: 12 residues. The CDR3 DNA sequence: TGTGCCAGCAGTGAGTTCCTGGAGACCCAGTACTTC. This gives the protein CASSEFLETQYF.

This clonotype was counted many times. The chain combines TRBV28 with TRBJ1-2; D unresolved. CDR1 MDHEN and CDR2 SYDVKM come from the germline V gene. The CDR3 totals 13 residues. V dropped 2 bases and J dropped 0 bases, with 4 bases sitting between them. CDR3 DNA sequence: TGTGCCAGCAGTTTAACAGCTAACTATGGCTACACCTTC. Translated: CASSLTANYGYTF.

This clonotype was counted at least ten times. The rearrangement uses TRBV2 and TRBJ1-6; the match to TRBD1 covers 11 bases. CDR3 length: 17 residues. Per the germline V gene, CDR1 is SNHLY and CDR2 is FYNNEI. J lost 8 bases, V lost 10 bases, and 16 bases had no gene match. CDR3 sequence (DNA): TGTGCCACCACGGACAGGGGGCAGATGGTATCCGATTCACCCCTCCACTTT. Amino acids: CATTDRGQMVSDSPLHF.

The table lists this clonotype with many counts. This chain links TRBV7-2 with TRBJ2-4; D gene unclear. V lost 9 bases and J 8 bases, leaving 11 bases between the germline ends. Germline CDR1 reads SGHTA; CDR2 reads FQGNSA. The CDR3 has 11 residues. The CDR3 DNA sequence: TGTGCCAGTGTGGGGTTGGACATTCAGTACTTC. This gives the protein CASVGLDIQYF.

This clonotype came up once. The genes are TRBV6-1 and TRBJ1-2; possible D gene TRBD1, 5 bases. The CDR3 covers 15 residues. Trimming pared 2 bases from V and 7 bases from J, leaving 17 bases between. Germline V CDR1 and CDR2: MNHNS, SASEGT. The CDR3 region is CASSEPGRGDGGYTF. CDR3 DNA: TGTGCCAGCAGTGAACCGGGGCGGGGTGACGGTGGCTACACCTTC.

This clonotype was seen repeatedly, ten times or more. The V gene is TRBV2, the J gene TRBJ2-5; TRBD2 agrees at 7 bases. With 8 bases clipped from V and 1 base from J, the junction kept 7 bases outside the gene matches. The CDR3 runs 14 residues. In germline, CDR1 is SNHLY, CDR2 FYNNEI. CDR3 bases: TGTGCCAGCGTCGGTGGGGGGGTCCAAGAGACCCAGTACTTC. Translated: CASVGGGVQETQYF.

This clonotype was observed many times. The genes are TRBV11-2 and TRBJ1-2, with 9 nucleotides matching TRBD1. The CDR3 is 14 amino acids. Germline values: CDR1 SGHAT, CDR2 FQNNGV. The V and J ends lost 8 bases and 3 bases, in that order; junction bases with no gene match: 7. The CDR3 DNA is TGTGCCAGCGCCAAAACAGGGGGCCACTATGGCTACACCTTC. This encodes CASAKTGGHYGYTF.

The CDR3 reads CASSYLPGDYEQYF. The CDR3, as DNA: TGTGCCAGCAGTTATCTCCCAGGCGACTACGAGCAGTACTTC. This chain links TRBV6-5 with TRBJ2-7; D is uncertain. Deletions cut 3 bases from V and 3 bases from J, with 12 bases between. CDR3 size: 14 residues. Germline V CDR1 and CDR2: MNHEY, SVGAGI.